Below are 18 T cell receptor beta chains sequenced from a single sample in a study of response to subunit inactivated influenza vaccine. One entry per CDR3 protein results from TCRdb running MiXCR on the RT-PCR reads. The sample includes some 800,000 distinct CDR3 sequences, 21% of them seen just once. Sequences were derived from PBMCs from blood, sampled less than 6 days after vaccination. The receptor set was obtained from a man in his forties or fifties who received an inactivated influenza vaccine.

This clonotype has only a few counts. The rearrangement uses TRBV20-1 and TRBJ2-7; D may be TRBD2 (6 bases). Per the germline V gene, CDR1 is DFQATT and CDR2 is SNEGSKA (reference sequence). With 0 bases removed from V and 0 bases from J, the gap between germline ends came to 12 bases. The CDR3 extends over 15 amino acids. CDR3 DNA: TGCAGTGCTAGAGATGGAGCGGGCGTCTCCTACGAGCAGTACTTC. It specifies CSARDGAGVSYEQYF.

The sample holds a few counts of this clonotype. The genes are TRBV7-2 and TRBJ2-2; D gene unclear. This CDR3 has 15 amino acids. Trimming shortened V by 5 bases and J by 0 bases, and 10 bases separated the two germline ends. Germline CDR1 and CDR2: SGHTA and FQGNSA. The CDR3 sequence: CASSPALTNTGELFF. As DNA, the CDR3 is TGTGCCAGCAGCCCGGCGTTAACGAACACCGGGGAGCTGTTTTTT.

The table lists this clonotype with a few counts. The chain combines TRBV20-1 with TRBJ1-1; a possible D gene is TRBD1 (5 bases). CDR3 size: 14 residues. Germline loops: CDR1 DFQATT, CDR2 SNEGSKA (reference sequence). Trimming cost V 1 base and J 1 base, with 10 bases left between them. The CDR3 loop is CSARGSGPNTEAFF. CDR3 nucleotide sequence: TGCAGTGCTAGAGGATCGGGGCCGAACACTGAAGCTTTCTTT.

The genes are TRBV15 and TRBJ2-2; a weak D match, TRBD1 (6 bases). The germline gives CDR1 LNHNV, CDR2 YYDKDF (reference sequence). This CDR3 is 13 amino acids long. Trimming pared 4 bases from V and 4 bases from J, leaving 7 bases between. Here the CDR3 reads CATSKDSTGELFF. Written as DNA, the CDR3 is TGTGCCACCAGCAAGGACAGCACCGGGGAGCTGTTTTTT.

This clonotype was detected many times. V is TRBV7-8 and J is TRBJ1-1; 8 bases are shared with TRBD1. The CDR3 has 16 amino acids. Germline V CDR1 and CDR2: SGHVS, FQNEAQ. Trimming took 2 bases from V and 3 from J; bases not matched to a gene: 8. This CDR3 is CASSLWETGVYTEAFF. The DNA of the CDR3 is TGTGCCAGCAGCTTATGGGAGACAGGGGTTTACACTGAAGCTTTCTTT.

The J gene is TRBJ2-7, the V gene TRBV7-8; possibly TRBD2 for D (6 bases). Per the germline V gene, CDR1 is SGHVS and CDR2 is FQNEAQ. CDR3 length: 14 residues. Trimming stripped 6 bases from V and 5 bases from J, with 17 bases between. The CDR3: CASRLAGSQDEQYF. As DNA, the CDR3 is TGTGCCAGCAGATTGGCGGGGAGCCAAGACGAGCAGTACTTC.

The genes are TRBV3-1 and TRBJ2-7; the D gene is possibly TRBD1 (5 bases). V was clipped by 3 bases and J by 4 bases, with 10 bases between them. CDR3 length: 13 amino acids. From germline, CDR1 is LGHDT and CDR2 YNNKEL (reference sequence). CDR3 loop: CASSHGATYEQYF. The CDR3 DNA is TGTGCCAGCAGCCATGGGGCGACATACGAGCAGTACTTC.

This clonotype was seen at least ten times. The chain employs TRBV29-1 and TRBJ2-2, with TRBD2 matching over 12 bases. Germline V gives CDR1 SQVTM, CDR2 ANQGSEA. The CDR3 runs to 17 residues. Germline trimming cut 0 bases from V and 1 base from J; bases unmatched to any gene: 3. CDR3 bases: TGCAGCGTTGAAGAGGCTAGCGGGAGGGGGAACACCGGGGAGCTGTTTTTT. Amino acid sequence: CSVEEASGRGNTGELFF.

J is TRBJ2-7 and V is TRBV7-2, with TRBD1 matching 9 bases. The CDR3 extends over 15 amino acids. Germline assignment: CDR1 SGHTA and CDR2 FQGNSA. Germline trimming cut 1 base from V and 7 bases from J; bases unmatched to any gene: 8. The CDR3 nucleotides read TGTGCCAGCAGCTTAGTGGGGGACAGGGTAGGGGAGCAGTACTTC. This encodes CASSLVGDRVGEQYF.

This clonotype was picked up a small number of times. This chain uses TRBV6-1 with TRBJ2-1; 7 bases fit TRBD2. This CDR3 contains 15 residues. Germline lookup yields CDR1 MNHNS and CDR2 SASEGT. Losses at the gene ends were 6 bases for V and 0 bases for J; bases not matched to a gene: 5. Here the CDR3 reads CASSPGTTSYNEQFF. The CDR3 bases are TGTGCCAGCAGCCCGGGGACTACCTCCTACAATGAGCAGTTCTTC.

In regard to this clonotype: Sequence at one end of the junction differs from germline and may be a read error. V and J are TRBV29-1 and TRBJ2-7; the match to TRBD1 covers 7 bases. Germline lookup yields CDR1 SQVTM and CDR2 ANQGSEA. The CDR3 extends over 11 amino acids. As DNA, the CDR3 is TGCAGCGTTGAAGATTCCACAGGGGTTTTCTTC. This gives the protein CSVEDSTGVFF.

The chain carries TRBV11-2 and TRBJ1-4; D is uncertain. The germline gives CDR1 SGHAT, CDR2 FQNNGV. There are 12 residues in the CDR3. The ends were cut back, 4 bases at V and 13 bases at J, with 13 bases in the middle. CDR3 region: CASSSRWSTLFF. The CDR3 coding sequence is TGTGCCAGCAGCTCAAGGTGGTCGACACTGTTTTTT. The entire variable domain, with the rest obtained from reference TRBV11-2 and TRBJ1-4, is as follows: EAGVAQSPRYKIIEKRQSVAFWCNPISGHATLYWYQQILGQGPKLLIQFQNNGVVDDSQLPKDRFSAERLKGVDSTLKIQPAKLEDSAVYLCASSSRWSTLFFGSGTQLSVL.

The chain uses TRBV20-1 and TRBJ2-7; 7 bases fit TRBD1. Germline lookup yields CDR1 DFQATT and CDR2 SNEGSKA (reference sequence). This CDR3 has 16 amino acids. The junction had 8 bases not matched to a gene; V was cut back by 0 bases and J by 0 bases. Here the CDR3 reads CSARDHGGQSSYEQYF. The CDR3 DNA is TGCAGTGCTAGAGACCATGGGGGACAGAGCTCCTACGAGCAGTACTTC.

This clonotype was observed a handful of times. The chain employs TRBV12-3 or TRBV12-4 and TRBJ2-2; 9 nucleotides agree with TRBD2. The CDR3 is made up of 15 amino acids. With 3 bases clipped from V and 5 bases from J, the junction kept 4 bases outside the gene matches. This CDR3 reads CASSFGAGGTGELFF. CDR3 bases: TGTGCCAGCAGTTTTGGCGCGGGAGGGACCGGGGAGCTGTTTTTT.

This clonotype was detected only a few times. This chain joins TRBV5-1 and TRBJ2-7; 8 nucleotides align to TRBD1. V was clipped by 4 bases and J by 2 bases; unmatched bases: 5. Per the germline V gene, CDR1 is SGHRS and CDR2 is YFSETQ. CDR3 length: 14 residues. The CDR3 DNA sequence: TGCGCCAGCAGCAATGGACAGGGCACCTACGAGCAGTACTTC. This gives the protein CASSNGQGTYEQYF.

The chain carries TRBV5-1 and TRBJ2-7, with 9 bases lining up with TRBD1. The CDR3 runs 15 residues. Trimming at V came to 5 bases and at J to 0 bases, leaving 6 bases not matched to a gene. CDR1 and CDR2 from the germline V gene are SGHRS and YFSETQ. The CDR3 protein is CASRYGTGSSYEQYF. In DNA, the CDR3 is TGCGCCAGCAGATATGGGACAGGGAGCTCCTACGAGCAGTACTTC.

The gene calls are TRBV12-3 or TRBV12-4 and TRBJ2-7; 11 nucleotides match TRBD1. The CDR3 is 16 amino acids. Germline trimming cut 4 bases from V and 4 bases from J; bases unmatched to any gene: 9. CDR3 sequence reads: CASSSQQDRGQYEQYF. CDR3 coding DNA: TGTGCCAGCAGTTCCCAACAGGACAGGGGGCAGTACGAGCAGTACTTC.

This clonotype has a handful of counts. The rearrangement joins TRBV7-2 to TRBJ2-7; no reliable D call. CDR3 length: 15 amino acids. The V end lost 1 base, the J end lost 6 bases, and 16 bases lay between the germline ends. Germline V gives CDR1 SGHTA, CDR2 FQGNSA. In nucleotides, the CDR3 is TGTGCCAGCAGCTTAGTTTCCTATCGTAGATCCGAGCAGTACTTC. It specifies CASSLVSYRRSEQYF.